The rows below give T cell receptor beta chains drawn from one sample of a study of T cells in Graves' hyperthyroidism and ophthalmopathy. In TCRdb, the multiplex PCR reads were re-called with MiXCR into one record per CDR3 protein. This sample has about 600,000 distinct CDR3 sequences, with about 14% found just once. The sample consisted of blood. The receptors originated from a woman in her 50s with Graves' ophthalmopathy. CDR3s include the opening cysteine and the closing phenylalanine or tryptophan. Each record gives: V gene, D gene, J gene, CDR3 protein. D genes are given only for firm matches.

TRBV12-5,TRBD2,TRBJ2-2,CASGTRGTIGELFF
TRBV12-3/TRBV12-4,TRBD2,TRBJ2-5,CASSLDDGRASETQYF
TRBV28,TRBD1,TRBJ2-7,CASNPPGQFTEQYF
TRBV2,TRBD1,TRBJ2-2,CASSPGTGGPGELFF
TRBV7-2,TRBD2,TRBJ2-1,CASRLAQRHYNEQFF
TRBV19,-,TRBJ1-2,CASIDTGGHREGYGYTF
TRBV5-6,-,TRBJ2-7,CAGSLVLAQISYEQYF
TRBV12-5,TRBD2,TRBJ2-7,CASGSRTSGRVYEQYF
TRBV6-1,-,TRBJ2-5,CASSRSPGVQETQYF
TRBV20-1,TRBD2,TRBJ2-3,CSAPWAAGGPEDTQYF
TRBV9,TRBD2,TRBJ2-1,CASSVVSLAGDNNEQFF
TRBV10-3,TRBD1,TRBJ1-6,CAIRAGGSSPLHF
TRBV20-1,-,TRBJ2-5,CSARSPLKRSKQTQYF
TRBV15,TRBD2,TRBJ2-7,CATSRLRGSGYEQYF
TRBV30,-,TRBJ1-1,CAWSPGTGVNTEAFF
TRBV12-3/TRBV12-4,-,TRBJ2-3,CASSLMVNTDTQYF
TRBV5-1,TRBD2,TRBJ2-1,CASSFLAGDYNEQFF
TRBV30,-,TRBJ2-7,CAWNPDPGPRTYEQYF
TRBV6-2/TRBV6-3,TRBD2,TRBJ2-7,CASASSGWYEQYF
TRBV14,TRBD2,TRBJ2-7,CASSLYRLAGYEQYF
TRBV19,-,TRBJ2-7,CASSIGSSETYEQYF
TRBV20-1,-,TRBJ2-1,CSARDLNEQFF
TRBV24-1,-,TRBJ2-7,CATSDFSTNYERYF
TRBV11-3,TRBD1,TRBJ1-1,CASSQMDRGKEAFF
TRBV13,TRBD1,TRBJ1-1,CASSQQGPGGIAFF
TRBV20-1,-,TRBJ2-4,CSARVWGALAKNIQYF
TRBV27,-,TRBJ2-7,CASSLYPDSYEQYF
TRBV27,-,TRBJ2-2,CASTSGVTGELFF
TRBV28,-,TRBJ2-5,CASSGKWSETQYF
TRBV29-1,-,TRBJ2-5,CSVEETSSFQETQYF
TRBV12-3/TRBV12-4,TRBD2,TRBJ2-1,CASSAGLAGGPGNEQFF
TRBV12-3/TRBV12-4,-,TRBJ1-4,CASSDTATNEKLFF
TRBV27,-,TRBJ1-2,CASSLSRGPWGYTF
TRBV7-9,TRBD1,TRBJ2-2,CASSLTGTVTGELFF
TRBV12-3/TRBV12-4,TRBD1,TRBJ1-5,CASRGIQGASQPQHF
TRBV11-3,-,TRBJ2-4,CASSSRPGHSAKNIQYF
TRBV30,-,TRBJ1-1,CAWSVTDRNTEAFF
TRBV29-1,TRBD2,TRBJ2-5,CSVVGGRARETQYF
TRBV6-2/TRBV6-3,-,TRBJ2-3,CASSYGPDTDTQYF
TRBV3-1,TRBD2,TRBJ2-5,CASSQQTSGIKETQYF
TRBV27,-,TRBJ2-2,CASSRMWMGVGTGELFF
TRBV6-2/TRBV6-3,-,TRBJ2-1,CASSGSGLINNEQFF
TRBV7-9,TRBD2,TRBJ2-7,CASSFGLAGVSREQYF
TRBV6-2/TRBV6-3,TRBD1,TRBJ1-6,CASSSDRTISDSPLHF
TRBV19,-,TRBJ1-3,CASSAYESSGNTIYF
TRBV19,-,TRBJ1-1,CACLGEGGDTEAFF
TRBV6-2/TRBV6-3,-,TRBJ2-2,CASGRSTGELFF
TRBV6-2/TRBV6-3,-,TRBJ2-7,CASRRQGRPWEQYF
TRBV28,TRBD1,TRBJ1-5,CASSPPPTGDNQPQHF
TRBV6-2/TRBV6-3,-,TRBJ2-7,CASRAGIYEQCF
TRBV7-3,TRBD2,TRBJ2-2,CASSLNGPAGGDGTGELFF